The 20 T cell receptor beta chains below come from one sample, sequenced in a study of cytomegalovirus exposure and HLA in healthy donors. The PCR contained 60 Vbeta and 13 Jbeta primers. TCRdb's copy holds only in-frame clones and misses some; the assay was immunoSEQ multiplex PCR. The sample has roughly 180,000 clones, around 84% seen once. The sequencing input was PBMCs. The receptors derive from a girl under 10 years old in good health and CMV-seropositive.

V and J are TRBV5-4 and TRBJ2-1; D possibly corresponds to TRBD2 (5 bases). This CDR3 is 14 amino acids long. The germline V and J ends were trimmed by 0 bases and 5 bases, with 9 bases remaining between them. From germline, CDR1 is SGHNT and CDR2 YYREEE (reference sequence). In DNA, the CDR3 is TGTGCCAGCAGCTTGGGCCTAGCCAACAATGAGCAGTTCTTC. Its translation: CASSLGLANNEQFF.

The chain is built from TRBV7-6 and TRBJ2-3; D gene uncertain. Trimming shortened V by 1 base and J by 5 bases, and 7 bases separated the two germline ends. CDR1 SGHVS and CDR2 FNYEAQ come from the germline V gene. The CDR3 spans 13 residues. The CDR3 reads CASSLGFRDTQYF. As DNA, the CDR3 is TGTGCCAGCAGCTTAGGTTTTCGAGATACGCAGTATTTT. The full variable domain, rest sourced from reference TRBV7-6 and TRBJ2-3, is GAGVSQSPRYKVTKRGQDVALRCDPISGHVSLYWYRQALGQGPEFLTYFNYEAQQDKSGLPNDRFSAERPEGSISTLTIQRTEQRDSAMYRCASSLGFRDTQYFGPGTRLTVL.

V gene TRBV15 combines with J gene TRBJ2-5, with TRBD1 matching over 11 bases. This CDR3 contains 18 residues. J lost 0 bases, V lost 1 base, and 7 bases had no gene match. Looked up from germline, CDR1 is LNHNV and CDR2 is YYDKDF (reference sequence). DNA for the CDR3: TGTGCCACCAGCAGAGGGTTTCCGGGACAGGGGGACCAAGAGACCCAGTACTTC. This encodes CATSRGFPGQGDQETQYF.

DNA for the CDR3: TGTGCCAGCAGTTTGTGGGAGGGTAATCAGCCCCAGCATTTT. Its translation is CASSLWEGNQPQHF. The rearrangement uses TRBV28 and TRBJ1-5; D remains unclear. Trimming took off 3 bases at V and 4 bases at J, with 10 bases between the two ends. The CDR3 consists of 14 residues. CDR1 MDHEN and CDR2 SYDVKM come from the germline V gene.

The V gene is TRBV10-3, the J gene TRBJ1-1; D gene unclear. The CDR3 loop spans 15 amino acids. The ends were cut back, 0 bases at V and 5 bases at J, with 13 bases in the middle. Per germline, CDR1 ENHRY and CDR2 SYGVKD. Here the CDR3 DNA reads TGTGCCATCAGTGAGTCGGGGAGGGAGAGAACTGAAGCTTTCTTT. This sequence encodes CAISESGRERTEAFF.

The CDR3, as DNA: TGTGCCACCAGCAGCCACTGGACAGGGGGGGCCACCGGGGAGCTGTTTTTT. Its protein product is CATSSHWTGGATGELFF. The chain recombines TRBV15 with TRBJ2-2; TRBD1 matches at 10 bases. The CDR3 has 17 amino acids. The germline gives CDR1 LNHNV, CDR2 YYDKDF (reference sequence). The V gene end was trimmed by 3 bases and the J gene end by 4 bases; junction bases not matched to a gene: 8.

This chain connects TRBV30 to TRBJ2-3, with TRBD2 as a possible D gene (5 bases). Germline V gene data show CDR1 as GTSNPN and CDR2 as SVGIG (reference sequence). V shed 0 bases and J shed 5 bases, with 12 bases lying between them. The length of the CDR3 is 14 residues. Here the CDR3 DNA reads TGTGCCTGGAGTGTGAGGGTACGCCAAGATACGCAGTATTTT. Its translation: CAWSVRVRQDTQYF.

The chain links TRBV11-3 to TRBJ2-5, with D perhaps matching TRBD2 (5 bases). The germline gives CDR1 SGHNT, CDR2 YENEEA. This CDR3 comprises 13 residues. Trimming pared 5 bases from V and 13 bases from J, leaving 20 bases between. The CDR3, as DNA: TGTGCCAGCAGCCCCCTAGAGGGCCCCGTTCGGTACTTC. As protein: CASSPLEGPVRYF.

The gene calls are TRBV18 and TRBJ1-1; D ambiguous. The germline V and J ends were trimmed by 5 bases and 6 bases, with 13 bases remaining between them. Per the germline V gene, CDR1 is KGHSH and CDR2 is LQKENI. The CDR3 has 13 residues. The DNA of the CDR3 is TGTGCCAGCTCAACAAAGGGAGGCGCTGAAGCTTTCTTT. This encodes CASSTKGGAEAFF.

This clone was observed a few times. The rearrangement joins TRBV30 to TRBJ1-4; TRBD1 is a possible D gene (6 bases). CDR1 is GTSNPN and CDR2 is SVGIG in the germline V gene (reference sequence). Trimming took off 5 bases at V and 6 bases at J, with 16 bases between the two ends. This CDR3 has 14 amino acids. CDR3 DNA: TGTGCCTGGGGGCTACAGGGCGGCTATGAAAAACTGTTTTTT. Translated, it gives CAWGLQGGYEKLFF.

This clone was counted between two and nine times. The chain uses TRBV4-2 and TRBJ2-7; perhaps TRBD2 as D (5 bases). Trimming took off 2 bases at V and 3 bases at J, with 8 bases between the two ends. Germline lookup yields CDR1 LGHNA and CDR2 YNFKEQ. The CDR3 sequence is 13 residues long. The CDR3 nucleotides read TGTGCCAGCAGCCAAAGGGAGTTCTACGAGCAGTACTTC. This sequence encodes CASSQREFYEQYF.

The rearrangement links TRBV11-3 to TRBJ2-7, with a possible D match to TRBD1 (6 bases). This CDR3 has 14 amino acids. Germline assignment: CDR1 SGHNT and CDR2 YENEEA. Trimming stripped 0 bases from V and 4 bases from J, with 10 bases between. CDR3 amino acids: CASSLEVGQYEQYF. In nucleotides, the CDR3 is TGTGCCAGCAGCTTAGAGGTCGGACAGTACGAGCAGTACTTC.

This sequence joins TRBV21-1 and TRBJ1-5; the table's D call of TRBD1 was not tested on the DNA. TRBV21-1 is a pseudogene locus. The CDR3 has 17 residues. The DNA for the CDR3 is TGTGCCAGCAGCAAATATCGGACAGGGGCTTTTAATCAGCCCCAGCATTTT. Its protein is CASSKYRTGAFNQPQHF.

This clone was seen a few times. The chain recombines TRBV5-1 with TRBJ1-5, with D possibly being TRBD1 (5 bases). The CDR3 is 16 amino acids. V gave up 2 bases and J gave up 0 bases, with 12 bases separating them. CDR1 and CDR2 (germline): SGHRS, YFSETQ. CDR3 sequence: CASSFRYQGSNQPQHF. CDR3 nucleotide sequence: TGCGCCAGCAGCTTTAGGTATCAGGGTAGCAATCAGCCCCAGCATTTT. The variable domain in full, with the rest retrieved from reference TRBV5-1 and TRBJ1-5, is KAGVTQTPRYLIKTRGQQVTLSCSPISGHRSVSWYQQTPGQGLQFLFEYFSETQRNKGNFPGRFSGRQFSNSRSEMNVSTLELGDSALYLCASSFRYQGSNQPQHFGDGTRLSIL.

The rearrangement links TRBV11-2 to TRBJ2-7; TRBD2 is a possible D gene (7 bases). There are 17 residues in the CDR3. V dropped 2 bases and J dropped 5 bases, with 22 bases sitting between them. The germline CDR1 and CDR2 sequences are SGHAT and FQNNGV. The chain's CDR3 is CASSLFLFRGAGNEQYF. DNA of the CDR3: TGTGCCAGCAGCTTATTTTTATTTCGGGGGGCTGGGAACGAGCAGTACTTC.

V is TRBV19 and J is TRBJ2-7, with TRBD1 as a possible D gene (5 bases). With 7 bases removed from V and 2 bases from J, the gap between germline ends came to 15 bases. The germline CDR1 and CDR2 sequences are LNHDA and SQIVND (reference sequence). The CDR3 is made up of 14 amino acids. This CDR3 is CASTNRFQPYEQYF. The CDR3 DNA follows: TGTGCCAGTACGAACAGGTTCCAACCCTACGAGCAGTACTTC.

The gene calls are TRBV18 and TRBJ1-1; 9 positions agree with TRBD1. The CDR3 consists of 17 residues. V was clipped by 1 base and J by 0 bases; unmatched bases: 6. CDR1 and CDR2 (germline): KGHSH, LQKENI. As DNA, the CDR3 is TGTGCCAGCTCACCACGGGACAGGGTATGGGTGAACACTGAAGCTTTCTTT. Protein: CASSPRDRVWVNTEAFF.

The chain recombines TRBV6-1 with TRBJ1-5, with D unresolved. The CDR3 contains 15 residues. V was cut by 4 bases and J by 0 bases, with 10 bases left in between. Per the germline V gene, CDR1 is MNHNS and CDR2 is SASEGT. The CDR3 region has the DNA TGTGCCAGCAGTGGTGAGATTTATAGCAATCAGCCCCAGCATTTT. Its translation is CASSGEIYSNQPQHF.

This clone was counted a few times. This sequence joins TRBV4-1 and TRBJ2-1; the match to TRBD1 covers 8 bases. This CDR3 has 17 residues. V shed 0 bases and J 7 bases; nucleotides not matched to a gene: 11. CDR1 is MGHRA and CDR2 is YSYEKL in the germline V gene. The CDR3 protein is CASSQEDRAGGGNEQFF. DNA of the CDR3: TGCGCCAGCAGCCAAGAGGATCGGGCAGGGGGCGGAAATGAGCAGTTCTTC.

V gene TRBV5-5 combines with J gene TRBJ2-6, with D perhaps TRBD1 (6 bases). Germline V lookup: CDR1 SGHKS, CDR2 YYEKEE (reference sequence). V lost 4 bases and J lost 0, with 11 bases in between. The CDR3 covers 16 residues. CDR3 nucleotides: TGTGCCAGCAGCCTGGACAGCCCCTCTGGGGCCAACGTCCTGACTTTC. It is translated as CASSLDSPSGANVLTF.